This TCR beta chain was sequenced for a study of T cells in Graves' hyperthyroidism and ophthalmopathy. The germline CDR1 and CDR2 sequences are LGHNA and YNFKEQ. V was cut by 1 base and J by 4 bases, with 17 bases left in between. This CDR3 has 16 residues. The study's findings and limits: Most clonotypes expanded in thyroid above 0.001 were likewise present in blood. A model built on 13 V-J features separated ophthalmopathy from stable hyperthyroidism.

This clonotype was detected a few times. What it binds is unknown. It was RNA transcripts that yielded the amplified TCR beta CDR3 regions. The TCR CDR3 was amplified in a first-round RT-PCR using the HTBI primer set. TCRdb independently ran MiXCR on the multiplex PCR reads; one entry per CDR3 protein. Here the sample spans roughly 600,000 distinct CDR3 sequences, roughly 15% being singletons. Together with thyroid ultrasound, orbital computed tomography, serum thyroxine and TRAb, clinical symptoms were used for diagnoses. The receptor was derived from a woman between 45 and 65 years old with Graves' ophthalmopathy. The V call is TRBV4-2, the J call TRBJ2-7; D is perhaps TRBD1 (6 bases). The sample comprised blood. The CDR3 loop reads CASSQGSGTTAYEQYF. CDR3 nucleotides: TGTGCCAGCAGCCAAGGATCCGGGACAACTGCGTACGAGCAGTACTTC.